A selection of T cell receptor beta chains follows, all from one sample in a study of cytomegalovirus exposure and HLA in healthy donors. Produced via immunoSEQ multiplex PCR; TCRdb's table is partial and in-frame only. The sample has around 94,000 clones, approximately 78% seen once; the top ten hold approximately 4.4%. Sequenced input: PBMCs. All receptors derive from a male donor in good health and CMV-seropositive. The CDR3 runs from the conserved cysteine through the conserved F or W. A D gene is named only where the DNA matches it firmly. Not every row has a clone size; where given, it reads once, few, many or a size class.

TRBD1 | 15 | few | TRBJ1-6 | TRBV9 | TGTGCCAGCAGCGGCCCGGGACAGAGCAATTCACCCCTCCACTTT | CASSGPGQSNSPLHF
NA | 12 | NA | TRBJ1-1 | TRBV27 | TGTGCCAGCAGTAATTACGGGACAGAAGCTTTCTTT | CASSNYGTEAFF
NA | 15 | NA | TRBJ1-1 | TRBV30 | TGTGCCTGGAGTCGGTGGGGGGGCCCCACCACTGAAGCTTTCTTT | CAWSRWGGPTTEAFF
TRBD1 | 14 | once | TRBJ2-3 | TRBV7-9 | TGTGCCAGCAGCCCGGGACAGGGGGCTGATACGCAGTATTTT | CASSPGQGADTQYF
TRBD1 | 12 | NA | TRBJ2-7 | TRBV28 | TGTGCCAGCCGGACAGGGCCGTACGAGCAGTACTTC | CASRTGPYEQYF
TRBD2 | 16 | NA | TRBJ2-2 | TRBV11-2 | TGTGCCAGCAGCATACAGCGGACTAGCCGAGGCGGGGAGCTGTTTTTT | CASSIQRTSRGGELFF
TRBD1 | 13 | NA | TRBJ1-2 | TRBV27 | TGTGCCAGCGGAAACAGGGGTCTGATGAGCTACACCTTC | CASGNRGLMSYTF
NA | 17 | NA | TRBJ2-7 | TRBV1 | TGCACCAGCAGCCAGCGGGGACCAACAGACAAATCCTGGGAGCAGTACTTC | CTSSQRGPTDKSWEQYF
NA | 13 | NA | TRBJ2-1 | TRBV5-6 | TGTGCCAGCAGCTTGGGGGGGGTCAATGAGCAGTTCTTC | CASSLGGVNEQFF
NA | 13 | NA | TRBJ1-4 | TRBV19 | TGTGCCAGTGCAGACACTCTCTCTGAAAAACTGTTTTTT | CASADTLSEKLFF
NA | 14 | few | TRBJ1-4 | TRBV28 | TGTGCCAGCAGTAACCCCGGGTTGGGTGAAAAACTGTTTTTT | CASSNPGLGEKLFF
NA | 13 | NA | TRBJ2-7 | TRBV11-3 | TGTGCCAGCAGCCCCCGGGGTTCCTACGAGCAGTACTTC | CASSPRGSYEQYF
TRBD1 | 13 | NA | TRBJ1-4 | TRBV6-5 | TGTGCCAGCAGGCGGACAGGGAACGAAAAGCTGTTTTTT | CASRRTGNEKLFF
NA | 16 | NA | TRBJ2-1 | TRBV4-1 | TGCGCCAGCAGCCCCACGCGCGAAAGCTCCTACAATGAGCAGTTCTTC | CASSPTRESSYNEQFF
TRBD1 | 15 | NA | TRBJ2-7 | TRBV18 | TGTGCCAGCTCACCCGGGACAGGGAATACCTACGAGCAGTACTTC | CASSPGTGNTYEQYF
NA | 13 | NA | TRBJ2-7 | TRBV30 | TGTGCCTGGAATACAGGGATTTCCTACGAGCAGTACTTC | CAWNTGISYEQYF
TRBD1 | 18 | NA | TRBJ1-1 | TRBV13 | TGTGCCAGCAGCTCCTTACGGGACAGGGGGAATAGGAACACTGAAGCTTTCTTT | CASSSLRDRGNRNTEAFF
NA | 15 | NA | TRBJ2-7 | TRBV19 | TGTGCCAGTAGTATTCTCGCAGGTGTATCCTACGAGCAGTACTTC | CASSILAGVSYEQYF
NA | 14 | NA | TRBJ2-7 | TRBV27 | TGTGCCAGCAGTGAACGGAGGAATAACTACGAGCAGTACTTC | CASSERRNNYEQYF
NA | 14 | NA | TRBJ1-1 | TRBV18 | TGTGCCAGCACCGAAACAGGGTTCTACACTGAAGCTTTCTTT | CASTETGFYTEAFF
TRBD1 | 14 | NA | TRBJ2-1 | TRBV27 | TGTGCCAGCAGTCGTGGGACAGGCAGCAATGAGCAGTTCTTC | CASSRGTGSNEQFF
TRBD2 | 16 | NA | TRBJ2-7 | TRBV11-2 | TGTGCCAGCAGCCAGCGGGCTGGGACTATTCCTAACGAGCAGTACTTC | CASSQRAGTIPNEQYF
TRBD2 | 16 | NA | TRBJ2-3 | TRBV6-4 | TGTGCCAGCAGTGCCGAGGCCGGGACTAGCTGGTATACGCAGTATTTT | CASSAEAGTSWYTQYF
NA | 15 | NA | TRBJ2-2 | TRBV7-8 | TGTGCCAGCAGCTTAGCGGGCCTTGACACCGGGGAGCTGTTTTTT | CASSLAGLDTGELFF
TRBD2 | 15 | NA | TRBJ2-7 | TRBV6-6 | TGTGCCAGCAGTTCACGGACTAGCGGGAGGTACGAGCAGTACTTC | CASSSRTSGRYEQYF
NA | 11 | NA | TRBJ2-3 | TRBV29-1 | TGCAGCGGCAAACGCGCAGATACGCAGTATTTT | CSGKRADTQYF
TRBD2 | 14 | NA | TRBJ2-1 | TRBV7-9 | TGTGCCAGCAGCGGGACTAGCGGGGACAATGAGCAGTTCTTC | CASSGTSGDNEQFF
NA | 15 | NA | TRBJ1-2 | TRBV28 | TGTGCCAGCAGCTTAGGCCGACAGACGAGCTATGGCTACACCTTC | CASSLGRQTSYGYTF
NA | 18 | NA | TRBJ2-3 | TRBV9 | TGTGCCAGCAGCACCACGGTCGAAGGGGGGGGCGTGGCAGATACGCAGTATTTT | CASSTTVEGGGVADTQYF
NA | 17 | NA | TRBJ1-2 | TRBV30 | TGTGCCTGTCCCTCCGGACACCACAGGCCTGGCGGCTATGGCTACACCTTC | CACPSGHHRPGGYGYTF
TRBD1 | 16 | once | TRBJ2-3 | TRBV13 | TGTGCCAGCAGCTCCGGCCCCCGGACAGGATCAGATACGCAGTATTTT | CASSSGPRTGSDTQYF
NA | 14 | NA | TRBJ2-6 | TRBV2 | TGTGCATGTAGGACAGCGGCTGGGGCCAACGTCCTGACTTTC | CACRTAAGANVLTF
NA | 13 | NA | TRBJ2-3 | TRBV7-8 | TGTGCCAGCAGCTTATCTAGGACAGATACGCAGTATTTT | CASSLSRTDTQYF
NA | 11 | once | TRBJ1-1 | TRBV6-5 | TGTGCCAGCAGTTACGGCGGTGAAGCTTTCTTT | CASSYGGEAFF
TRBD1 | 15 | NA | TRBJ1-4 | TRBV6-1 | TGTGCCAGCAGGGAAACCGGGACAGGGAATGAAAAACTGTTTTTT | CASRETGTGNEKLFF
TRBD1 | 14 | NA | TRBJ1-2 | TRBV9 | TGTGCCAGCAGCGTAGGACAGGGGGGGAATGGCTACACCTTC | CASSVGQGGNGYTF